The rows below give T cell receptor beta chains drawn from one sample of a study of T cell responses to AZD1222 COVID-19 vaccine. Some clones are missing from TCRdb's copy, which holds only in-frame ones; the method was immunoSEQ multiplex PCR. The sample carries 150,000 to 200,000 clones, 92% recorded once. The source material was peripheral blood, sampled 28 days after the second AZD1222 dose. These receptors were obtained from an adult who received the AZD1222 COVID-19 vaccine. Both conserved end residues are trimmed from each CDR3.

V: TRBV30
J: TRBJ2-1
CDR3: AWRAQGHEQF

V: TRBV29-1
J: TRBJ2-7
CDR3: SVDDLEGGYEQY

V: TRBV5-6
J: TRBJ2-2
CDR3: ANFWVTGELF

V: TRBV10-3
J: TRBJ1-3
CDR3: AISGVLPGNTIY

V: TRBV29-1
J: TRBJ1-1
CDR3: SVEDTNSGEGGTEAF

V: TRBV7-9
J: TRBJ2-1
CDR3: ASSSQFGTGEQF

V: TRBV4-1
J: TRBJ2-3
CDR3: ASSQEGDTDTQY

V: TRBV6-6
J: TRBJ1-3
CDR3: ASLWGGDSGNTIY

V: TRBV30
J: TRBJ2-7
CDR3: AWSFGIGVSYEQY

V: TRBV3-1/TRBV3-2
J: TRBJ2-1
CDR3: ASSQDSGGYSYNEQF